The 32 T cell receptor beta chains given below trace back to one sample, sequenced in a study of T-cell memory formation after mild COVID-19. TCRdb fed the 5' RACE reads into MiXCR, producing one record per CDR3 protein. The sample yields 300,000 to 350,000 distinct CDR3 sequences, more than 13% seen once. The sample consisted of PBMCs or a T cell subset sorted from them (not recorded which). The receptors derive from a man aged 18 to 35 who had mild COVID-19 (a few samples of this study predate the infection). Cell type and time point are not known.

The chain combines TRBV5-8 with TRBJ1-2; 7 bases are a match to TRBD1. Losses at the gene ends were 4 bases for V and 7 bases for J; bases not matched to a gene: 13. The CDR3 length is 15 residues. Germline V CDR1 and CDR2: SGHTS, YDEGEE. The CDR3 region has the DNA TGTGCCAGCAGCCCCCTCGACAGGGAAAGCGGTGGCTACACCTTC. Protein sequence: CASSPLDRESGGYTF.

This clonotype was seen many times. At one end the junction does not follow the germline gene, possibly because of a read error. This chain uses TRBV5-1 with TRBJ2-1; TRBD2 might be the D (6 bases). Germline-derived CDR1 and CDR2 are SGHRS and YFSETQ. The CDR3 contains 15 residues. CDR3 residues: CASSLVGSSYNEQFF. The DNA for the CDR3 is TGTGCCAGCAGCTTAGTCGGGAGCTCCTACAATGAGCAGTTCTTC.

This rearrangement joins TRBV20-1 to TRBJ1-1; D uncertain. Germline V gene sequence: CDR1 DFQATT, CDR2 SNEGSKA (reference sequence). The CDR3 covers 15 residues. With 3 bases removed from V and 4 bases from J, the gap between germline ends came to 18 bases. The CDR3 DNA follows: TGCAGTGCTAGCCCCGTCCTCCGGGTTGGCACTGAAGCTTTCTTT. Protein sequence: CSASPVLRVGTEAFF.

This clonotype was seen a few times. CDR3 DNA sequence: TGTGCCAGCAGCTTACGTGACGGAGAGCCAGATACGCAGTATTTT. Residues: CASSLRDGEPDTQYF. The chain carries TRBV7-9 and TRBJ2-3, with no clear D. Looked up from germline, CDR1 is SEHNR and CDR2 is FQNEAQ (reference sequence). This CDR3 spans 15 amino acids. Trimming took off 2 bases at V and 4 bases at J, with 13 bases between the two ends.

In this sample, this clonotype turned up a few times. This rearrangement joins TRBV24-1 to TRBJ2-3; D gene unclear. Per the germline V gene, CDR1 is KGHDR and CDR2 is SFDVKD. V was shortened by 7 bases and J by 2 bases, with 9 bases between the two germline ends. The CDR3 sequence is 13 residues long. CDR3 DNA sequence: TGTGCCACCAGGAACGGAAACACAGATACGCAGTATTTT. Residues: CATRNGNTDTQYF.

The rearrangement links TRBV6-6 to TRBJ1-1, with D unclear. The germline gives CDR1 MNHNY, CDR2 SVGAGI (reference sequence). Trimming pared 5 bases from V and 7 bases from J, leaving 14 bases between. This CDR3 has 13 amino acids. The CDR3 spells CASSPAVIYEAFF. CDR3 DNA sequence: TGTGCCAGCAGTCCCGCCGTCATTTATGAAGCTTTCTTT.

The CDR3 sequence: CASSLIWSGKDEQFF. The CDR3 coding sequence is TGTGCCAGCAGTTTAATTTGGTCAGGGAAAGATGAGCAGTTCTTC. The chain has TRBV28 and TRBJ2-1; tentative D call: TRBD1 (5 bases). V lost 2 bases, J lost 8 bases, and 16 bases lay in between. The germline gives CDR1 MDHEN, CDR2 SYDVKM. This CDR3 contains 15 residues.

This chain uses TRBV2 with TRBJ2-7; D is ambiguous. The CDR3 contains 11 residues. Trimming took off 0 bases at V and 4 bases at J, with 1 base between the two ends. The V gene's germline CDR1 is SNHLY and CDR2 FYNNEI. The CDR3: CASSEAYEQYV. CDR3 DNA: TGTGCCAGCAGTGAAGCTTACGAGCAGTACGTC.

There are a few counts of this clonotype. This sequence joins TRBV3-1 and TRBJ2-7, with 12 bases lining up with TRBD1. The CDR3 is 15 amino acids. Looked up from germline, CDR1 is LGHDT and CDR2 is YNNKEL (reference sequence). V lost 4 bases, J lost 3 bases, and 4 bases stayed unmatched. As DNA, the CDR3 is TGTGCCAGCAGCCCCGGGACAGGGGGCTTCTACGAGCAGTACTTC. This translates into CASSPGTGGFYEQYF.

The chain recombines TRBV7-3 with TRBJ2-5; TRBD2 agrees at 7 bases. CDR1 SGHTA and CDR2 FQGTGA come from the germline V gene. The CDR3 spans 15 residues. Losses at the gene ends were 5 bases for V and 4 bases for J; bases not matched to a gene: 10. The CDR3 DNA reads as TGTGCCAGCAGCCGTAGGGAGGGTTCGAGAGAGACCCAGTACTTC. Translating it yields CASSRREGSRETQYF.

This chain connects TRBV7-6 to TRBJ1-4; TRBD1 agrees at 7 bases. Per germline, CDR1 SGHVS and CDR2 FNYEAQ. Losses at the gene ends were 5 bases for V and 6 bases for J; bases not matched to a gene: 9. The CDR3 loop spans 15 amino acids. The CDR3 region has the DNA TGTGCCAGCAGCCCACCAGGGGGGGGGCATGAAAAACTGTTTTTT. It encodes CASSPPGGGHEKLFF.

The rearrangement uses TRBV2 and TRBJ2-5, with D perhaps given as TRBD1 or TRBD2 (5 bases each). Germline CDR1 and CDR2: SNHLY and FYNNEI. This CDR3 contains 13 residues. Trimming took 7 bases from V and 7 from J, leaving 16 bases between them. The CDR3 region is CASTRDYQGTQYF. The CDR3 nucleotides are TGTGCCAGCACTCGCGACTACCAGGGGACCCAGTACTTC.

This clonotype has a count of ten or more. This chain connects TRBV15 to TRBJ2-1; D gene uncertain. This CDR3 region has 11 residues. Trimming took off 1 base at V and 9 bases at J, with 4 bases between the two ends. In germline, CDR1 is LNHNV, CDR2 YYDKDF (reference sequence). The chain's CDR3 is CATSRVGEQFF. The CDR3 region has the DNA TGTGCCACCAGCAGAGTTGGTGAGCAGTTCTTC.

This clonotype came up a few times. The chain is built from TRBV12-3 or TRBV12-4 and TRBJ2-1; D remains ambiguous. The CDR3 consists of 13 residues. Trimming removed 5 bases from V and 9 bases from J, with 14 bases in between. For the CDR3, the DNA is TGTGCCAGCAGTCTCTATGGTTTGGGTGAGCAGTTCTTC. Translated, it gives CASSLYGLGEQFF.

This clonotype turned up a few times. V gene TRBV4-2 combines with J gene TRBJ2-1, with TRBD2 matching 12 bases. The germline V gene encodes CDR1 LGHNA and CDR2 YNFKEQ. The CDR3 runs to 16 residues. Losses at the gene ends were 1 base for V and 4 bases for J; bases not matched to a gene: 2. The CDR3 coding sequence is TGTGCCAGCAGCCAAGCACTAGCGGGGGGTTACAATGAGCAGTTCTTC. Its translation: CASSQALAGGYNEQFF.

There are many counts of this clonotype. The genes are TRBV4-1 and TRBJ2-5; D gene unclear. The CDR3 is 13 residues long. V was trimmed by 5 bases and J by 5 bases, leaving 12 bases between them. CDR1 is MGHRA and CDR2 is YSYEKL in the germline V gene. CDR3 in amino acids: CASSSRPPETQYF. Written as DNA, the CDR3 is TGCGCCAGCAGCTCCCGGCCTCCGGAGACCCAGTACTTC.

This clonotype was counted ten times or more. This chain's CDR3 is CASSELAGGPGTDTQYF. CDR3 sequence (DNA): TGTGCCAGCAGCGAGCTAGCGGGGGGGCCAGGGACAGATACGCAGTATTTT. The rearrangement uses TRBV7-2 and TRBJ2-3, with TRBD2 matching over 12 bases. This CDR3 is 17 amino acids long. Germline-derived CDR1 and CDR2 are SGHTA and FQGNSA. V was pared by 5 bases and J by 3 bases, with 9 bases of the junction left unmatched. Complete variable domain (other parts from reference TRBV7-2 and TRBJ2-3): GAGVSQSPSNKVTEKGKDVELRCDPISGHTALYWYRQSLGQGLEFLIYFQGNSAPDKSGLPSDRFSAERTGGSVSTLTIQRTQQEDSAVYLCASSELAGGPGTDTQYFGPGTRLTVL.

This clonotype was detected a few times. V and J are TRBV29-1 and TRBJ2-5; possibly TRBD1 for D (5 bases). CDR1 is SQVTM, CDR2 ANQGSEA, per germline. The CDR3 contains 15 residues. With 3 bases removed from V and 4 bases from J, the gap between germline ends came to 18 bases. The CDR3 reads CSVEQGPLWGETQYF. CDR3 bases: TGCAGCGTTGAGCAGGGCCCCTTATGGGGAGAGACCCAGTACTTC.

The J gene is TRBJ2-7, the V gene TRBV6-5; possible D gene TRBD2, 5 bases. The CDR3 has 14 residues. Germline V CDR1 and CDR2: MNHEY, SVGAGI. The ends were cut back, 7 bases at V and 11 bases at J, with 24 bases in the middle. This chain's CDR3 is CASIDMAGLIPKYV. The CDR3 nucleotides read TGTGCCAGCATCGACATGGCGGGCCTGATCCCCAAGTACGTC.

This clonotype was counted many times. The chain is built from TRBV9 and TRBJ2-3; 13 bases agree with TRBD2. Losses at the gene ends were 3 bases for V and 3 bases for J; bases not matched to a gene: 1. The CDR3 runs to 15 residues. CDR1 SGDLS and CDR2 YYNGEE come from the germline V gene. CDR3 sequence (DNA): TGTGCCAGCAGCGGACTAGCGGGGGGAACAGATACGCAGTATTTT. It specifies CASSGLAGGTDTQYF. Drawing the rest from reference TRBV9 and TRBJ2-3, the complete variable domain is DSGVTQTPKHLITATGQRVTLRCSPRSGDLSVYWYQQSLDQGLQFLIQYYNGEERAKGNILERFSAQQFPDLHSELNLSSLELGDSALYFCASSGLAGGTDTQYFGPGTRLTVL.

The V call is TRBV5-1, the J call TRBJ1-1, with D possibly matching TRBD1 (6 bases). CDR3 length: 14 residues. Germline values: CDR1 SGHRS, CDR2 YFSETQ. Trimming cost V 0 bases and J 6 bases, with 12 bases left between them. The CDR3 nucleotides are TGCGCCAGCAGCTTGGTATCAGGGGCCGCTGAAGCTTTCTTT. Protein: CASSLVSGAAEAFF.

This clonotype was seen only a few times. The chain recombines TRBV4-2 with TRBJ1-5; D not resolved. This CDR3 is built from 15 residues. CDR1 is LGHNA and CDR2 is YNFKEQ in the germline V gene. V was trimmed by 2 bases and J by 7 bases, leaving 15 bases between them. The CDR3 DNA sequence: TGTGCCAGCAGCCAAAGGACCCAACAAGGGCAGCCCCAGCATTTT. Protein: CASSQRTQQGQPQHF.

This clonotype was observed a handful of times. The V call is TRBV11-2, the J call TRBJ2-2, with D unresolved. CDR1 SGHAT and CDR2 FQNNGV come from the germline V gene. The CDR3 is 15 amino acids. V was pared by 4 bases and J by 1 base, with 10 bases between. The CDR3 protein is CASSSPAQNTGELFF. The CDR3 DNA sequence: TGTGCCAGCAGCTCCCCGGCACAGAACACCGGGGAGCTGTTTTTT.

This clonotype was counted only a few times. DNA for the CDR3: TGTGCCAGCAGCTTTACCGGGGGAGGTGAAGCTTTCTTT. The encoded protein is CASSFTGGGEAFF. The V and J genes are TRBV7-9 and TRBJ1-1; a possible D gene is TRBD1 (5 bases). Germline V gives CDR1 SEHNR, CDR2 FQNEAQ (reference sequence). The CDR3 covers 13 residues. V lost 3 bases to trimming and J lost 7 bases, with 12 bases between them.

This clonotype has more than one count but fewer than ten. This CDR3 is CASSSTPGQPQHF. CDR3 DNA: TGTGCCAGCAGCTCAACTCCAGGTCAGCCCCAGCATTTT. This chain links TRBV7-2 with TRBJ1-5; D is uncertain. This CDR3 has 13 amino acids. Germline V CDR1 and CDR2: SGHTA, FQGNSA. Trimming stripped 4 bases from V and 6 bases from J, with 10 bases between.

The J gene is TRBJ1-4, the V gene TRBV5-1; D uncertain. Germline V gene sequence: CDR1 SGHRS, CDR2 YFSETQ. The CDR3 contains 18 residues. V was cut by 3 bases and J by 0 bases, with 18 bases left in between. The CDR3 DNA is TGCGCCAGCAGCTCACCCACCGAGCAGCGCCCAACTAATGAAAAACTGTTTTTT. Protein: CASSSPTEQRPTNEKLFF.

The gene calls are TRBV6-1 and TRBJ2-3; TRBD2 might be the D (7 bases). V lost 2 bases to trimming and J lost 5 bases, with 14 bases between them. Germline V gene data show CDR1 as MNHNS and CDR2 as SASEGT. The CDR3 covers 15 residues. This CDR3 is CASSEWGGARDTQYF. DNA of the CDR3: TGTGCCAGCAGTGAATGGGGGGGGGCGCGAGATACGCAGTATTTT.

The table lists this clonotype with a few counts. The chain employs TRBV5-1 and TRBJ2-1, with 7 bases that match TRBD1. The CDR3 sequence is 15 residues long. The junction had 8 bases not matched to a gene; V was cut back by 4 bases and J by 4 bases. Germline-derived CDR1 and CDR2 are SGHRS and YFSETQ. This CDR3 reads CASSPGQVQYNEQFF. The CDR3 coding sequence is TGCGCCAGCAGCCCTGGACAGGTCCAGTACAATGAGCAGTTCTTC.

The CDR3 DNA follows: TGTGCCAGCAGCTTAGGCTGGGACTATGGCTACACCTTC. The encoded protein is CASSLGWDYGYTF. V gene TRBV7-2 combines with J gene TRBJ1-2; D unclear. Germline CDR1 reads SGHTA; CDR2 reads FQGNSA. The CDR3 totals 13 residues. The V end lost 1 base, the J end lost 3 bases, and 6 bases lay between the germline ends. Combining the CDR3 with reference TRBV7-2 and TRBJ1-2 gives the whole variable domain GAGVSQSPSNKVTEKGKDVELRCDPISGHTALYWYRQSLGQGLEFLIYFQGNSAPDKSGLPSDRFSAERTGGSVSTLTIQRTQQEDSAVYLCASSLGWDYGYTFGSGTRLTVV.

The chain has TRBV5-5 and TRBJ2-7; D is perhaps TRBD2 (6 bases). The germline V gene has CDR1 SGHKS and CDR2 YYEKEE (reference sequence). V was cut by 0 bases and J by 0 bases, with 7 bases left in between. The CDR3 covers 14 residues. The CDR3 sequence is CASSLGGDSYEQYF. As DNA, the CDR3 is TGTGCCAGCAGCTTGGGCGGGGACTCCTACGAGCAGTACTTC.

The chain is built from TRBV12-5 and TRBJ1-1; 8 bases map to TRBD1. V shed 3 bases and J 11 bases; nucleotides not matched to a gene: 8. CDR3 length: 13 amino acids. Germline CDR1 is LGHNT and CDR2 is FRNRAP. The CDR3 DNA is TGTGCTAGTGGTTTTTGGACAGGGCGGAACGCTTTCTTT. It encodes CASGFWTGRNAFF.

The genes are TRBV5-1 and TRBJ1-6, with TRBD1 identical over 7 bases. V lost 4 bases and J lost 1; bases outside the gene matches: 8. Per the germline V gene, CDR1 is SGHRS and CDR2 is YFSETQ. The CDR3 length is 17 residues. The CDR3 region has the DNA TGCGCCAGCAGCCCGGACGGCAGGGGGTCCTATAATTCACCCCTCCACTTT. Amino acid sequence: CASSPDGRGSYNSPLHF.